Listed below are T cell receptor beta chains from one sample, sequenced in a study of PD-1 and CTLA-4 blockade in melanoma. Using immunoSEQ multiplex PCR, the repertoire was profiled, and TCRdb retains in-frame clones only, with some absent. The sample lists almost 30,000 clones, about 89% occurring once. The input for sequencing was CD8+ T cells from peripheral blood, taken before anti-PD-1 treatment. The receptor set was obtained from a human donor with melanoma. Each CDR3 is given with its conserved first and last residue. D genes are given only for firm matches. Expanded clones get a size class; other rows say once, few or many, or leave the size out.

d_gene,abundance,v_gene,j_gene,CDR3aa,CDR3nt
.,.,TRBV30,TRBJ2-3,CAWERVDTQYF,TGTGCCTGGGAGAGGGTAGATACGCAGTATTTT
TRBD1,.,TRBV24-1,TRBJ2-6,CATSDLTGDGANVLTF,TGTGCCACCAGTGATTTGACAGGGGATGGGGCCAACGTCCTGACTTTC
TRBD2,.,TRBV7-9,TRBJ2-7,CASSFAGGPEEQYF,TGTGCCAGCAGTTTTGCGGGGGGGCCGGAGGAGCAGTACTTC
.,.,TRBV4-1,TRBJ2-7,CASSQDSGFTYEQYF,TGCGCCAGCAGCCAAGATTCAGGCTTCACCTACGAGCAGTACTTC
.,.,TRBV30,TRBJ2-7,CAWSVDTSYEQYF,TGTGCCTGGAGTGTAGACACCTCCTACGAGCAGTACTTC
TRBD1,.,TRBV4-1,TRBJ1-6,CASSQTGTSPLHF,TGCGCCAGCAGCCAGACAGGGACCTCACCCCTCCACTTT
.,few,TRBV2,TRBJ1-1,CASKWTDEAFF,TGTGCCAGCAAATGGACAGACGAAGCTTTCTTT
TRBD1,.,TRBV7-9,TRBJ1-4,CASSSDREGEKLFF,TGTGCCAGCAGCTCGGACAGGGAAGGTGAAAAACTGTTTTTT
.,few,TRBV6-5,TRBJ2-3,CASFKAPDTQYF,TGTGCCAGCTTCAAGGCGCCAGATACGCAGTATTTT
TRBD1,.,TRBV30,TRBJ1-1,CAWSGVTGPGAEAFF,TGTGCCTGGAGTGGGGTGACAGGGCCCGGCGCTGAAGCTTTCTTT
TRBD2,.,TRBV10-2,TRBJ2-7,CASSDPPLAGDLEQYF,TGCGCCAGCAGTGATCCCCCACTAGCGGGAGATTTGGAGCAGTACTTC
.,.,TRBV4-1,TRBJ1-2,CASSQVEGAGYTF,TGCGCCAGCAGCCAAGTGGAAGGGGCCGGGTACACCTTC
TRBD2,.,TRBV10-2,TRBJ2-7,CASSEGLAGRYEQYF,TGCGCCAGCAGTGAGGGACTAGCGGGGCGCTACGAGCAGTACTTC
.,.,TRBV19,TRBJ1-1,CASMKGYEAFF,TGTGCCAGTATGAAGGGGTACGAAGCTTTCTTT
.,.,TRBV11-2,TRBJ2-1,CASSSPTGDEQFF,TGTGCCAGCAGCTCCCCCACAGGCGATGAGCAGTTCTTC
TRBD2,.,TRBV24-1,TRBJ2-2,CATSDLHATSSPGELFF,TGTGCCACCAGTGATTTGCACGCGACTAGCTCCCCCGGGGAGCTGTTTTTT
.,.,TRBV7-9,TRBJ1-2,CASSQGAATNYGYTF,TGTGCCAGCAGCCAAGGCGCGGCCACTAACTATGGCTACACCTTC
TRBD1,.,TRBV9,TRBJ1-2,CASSETDRVFGYTF,TGTGCCAGCAGTGAAACGGACAGGGTATTTGGCTACACCTTC
TRBD2,.,TRBV7-2,TRBJ2-7,CASSSPKGGAGGHSYEQYF,TGTGCCAGCAGCTCCCCTAAGGGTGGAGCGGGAGGCCACTCCTACGAGCAGTACTTC
TRBD1,.,TRBV27,TRBJ2-6,CASSGTGVSGANVLTF,TGTGCCAGCTCCGGGACAGGGGTCTCTGGGGCCAACGTCCTGACTTTC
.,.,TRBV10-1,TRBJ2-3,CASSESSTDTQYF,TGCGCCAGCAGTGAGTCTTCCACGGATACGCAGTATTTT
TRBD2,.,TRBV7-2,TRBJ2-1,CASSLREGPSYNEQFF,TGTGCCAGCAGCTTAAGGGAGGGGCCCTCCTACAATGAGCAGTTCTTC
.,.,TRBV6-5,TRBJ2-7,CAGRSDSSYEQYF,TGTGCCGGCCGGAGTGACAGCTCCTACGAGCAGTACTTC
.,.,TRBV29-1,TRBJ2-7,CSVTSSYEQYF,TGCAGCGTTACGAGCTCCTACGAGCAGTACTTC
.,.,TRBV27,TRBJ1-2,CASSLSIPFPAGLGYGYTF,TGTGCCAGCAGTTTATCGATACCGTTTCCGGCAGGGCTTGGCTATGGCTACACCTTC
.,.,TRBV10-1,TRBJ2-7,CASSEPESDEQYF,TGCGCCAGCAGTGAACCAGAGTCGGACGAGCAGTACTTC
.,.,TRBV7-9,TRBJ2-6,CASSFPGDSGANVLTF,TGTGCCAGCAGCTTTCCCGGGGACTCTGGGGCCAACGTCCTGACTTTC
.,.,TRBV7-9,TRBJ1-2,CASSLLEGSYGYTF,TGTGCCAGCAGCTTACTAGAGGGGAGCTATGGCTACACCTTC
.,few,TRBV7-3,TRBJ1-1,CASSSGSASEAFF,TGTGCCAGCAGCTCGGGGAGTGCTTCTGAAGCTTTCTTT
.,.,TRBV5-1,TRBJ2-1,CASSRDGSKFF,TGCGCCAGCAGCAGGGACGGATCCAAGTTCTTC
.,.,TRBV3-1/TRBV3-2,TRBJ2-1,CASSLGDVAYNEQFF,TGTGCCAGCAGCCTTGGGGACGTTGCCTACAATGAGCAGTTCTTC
TRBD1,.,TRBV13,TRBJ2-2,CASSRQGPSGRELFF,TGTGCCAGCAGCCGACAGGGCCCCTCCGGACGGGAGCTGTTTTTT